What follows is one T cell receptor beta chain and its context. TCRdb's copy holds only in-frame clones and misses some; the assay was immunoSEQ multiplex PCR. The data contain roughly 110,000 clones, 70% to 90% of them singletons. This record comes from a study of blood T cell repertoires in COVID-19. The receptor was derived from a man aged 40-49 years with acute or convalescent COVID-19. What was sequenced was peripheral blood.

CDR3 residues: CASSLWPPRNGYTF. The CDR3 DNA reads as TGTGCCAGCAGCTTGTGGCCTCCGAGGAATGGCTACACCTTC. The chain has TRBV13 and TRBJ1-2; D gene unclear. V was trimmed by 3 bases and J by 6 bases, leaving 14 bases between them. CDR1 and CDR2 from the germline V gene are PRHDT and FYEKMQ (reference sequence). The CDR3 is made up of 14 amino acids.